This T cell receptor beta chain was recovered during a study of T-cell reconstitution after alpha-beta-depleted transplantation in children. Between the trimmed V and J ends, which lost 3 bases and 9 bases, there was a span of 15 bases. Per the germline V gene, CDR1 is DFQATT and CDR2 is SNEGSKA (reference sequence). The length of the CDR3 is 13 residues. Preparation of the TCRbeta library involved a method that used unique molecular identifiers. TCRdb reprocessed the PCR reads via MiXCR and lists one record per CDR3 protein. This sample has about 610,000 distinct CDR3 sequences, with about 10% found just once.

The material sequenced was PBMCs from the stem cell graft donor, taken from the stem cell graft. The receptor comes from a human donor who donated a stem cell graft to a child with acute myeloid leukemia. The chain combines TRBV20-1 with TRBJ2-1; D assignment may be TRBD1 or TRBD2 (6 bases each). The CDR3 sequence: CSARVPGGGEQFF. Here the CDR3 DNA reads TGCAGTGCTAGGGTGCCCGGGGGCGGTGAGCAGTTCTTC.